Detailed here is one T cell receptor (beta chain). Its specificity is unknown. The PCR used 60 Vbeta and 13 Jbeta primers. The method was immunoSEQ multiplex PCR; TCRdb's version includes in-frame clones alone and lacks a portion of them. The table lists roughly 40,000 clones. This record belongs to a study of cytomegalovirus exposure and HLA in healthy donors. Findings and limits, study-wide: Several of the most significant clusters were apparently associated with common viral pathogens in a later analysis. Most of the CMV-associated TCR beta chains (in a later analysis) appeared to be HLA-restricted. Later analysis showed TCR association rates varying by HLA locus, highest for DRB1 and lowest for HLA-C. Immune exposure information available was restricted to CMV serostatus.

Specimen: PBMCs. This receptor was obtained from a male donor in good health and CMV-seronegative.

CDR3: CASSVGREVSYNEQFF. CDR3 DNA: TGTGCCAGCAGCGTAGGGCGGGAGGTCTCCTACAATGAGCAGTTCTTC. The chain is built from TRBV9 and TRBJ2-1; 8 positions match TRBD2. This CDR3 contains 16 residues. With V trimmed by 0 bases and J by 0 bases, 2 bases remained unmatched. Germline-derived CDR1 and CDR2 are SGDLS and YYNGEE.